The rows below give T cell receptor beta chains drawn from one sample of a study of cytomegalovirus exposure and HLA in healthy donors. Measured with immunoSEQ multiplex PCR; TCRdb has only the in-frame clones, and not every one. The sample yields fewer than 120,000 clones, about three quarters seen once. The source material was PBMCs. The receptors originated from a woman aged 55-69 years in good health and CMV-seropositive. CDR3s include the opening cysteine and the closing phenylalanine or tryptophan. D genes are given only for firm matches. Expanded clones get a size class; other rows say once, few or many, or leave the size out.

TRBJ2-1 TRBV2 TRBD1 - TGTGCCAGCAGCCCGGGACAGGGGAACAATGAGCAGTTCTTC CASSPGQGNNEQFF
TRBJ1-2 TRBV19 - - TGTGCCAGTAGTATAGTGGAGGCGAACTATGGCTACACCTTC CASSIVEANYGYTF
TRBJ2-3 TRBV19 TRBD2 - TGTGCCAGTAGTACGCGGACTAGCGGGGTCACAGATACGCAGTATTTT CASSTRTSGVTDTQYF
TRBJ2-2 TRBV6-5 - - TGTGCCAGCAGAGCCGGGACAACGAACACCGGGGAGCTGTTTTTT CASRAGTTNTGELFF
TRBJ2-7 TRBV28 TRBD2 - TGTGCCAGTTGGACTAGCGGGGGGTACGAGCAGTACTTC CASWTSGGYEQYF
TRBJ2-7 TRBV19 TRBD1 - TGTGCCAGTAGTAGGCCGGGACAGGGAAGCGAGCAGTACTTC CASSRPGQGSEQYF
TRBJ1-2 TRBV2 - - TGTGCCAGCACCGACACGAGTGGCTATGGCTACACCTTC CASTDTSGYGYTF
TRBJ2-7 TRBV27 - - TGTGCCAGCAGTCCCCTCGGCTCCTACGAGCAGTACTTC CASSPLGSYEQYF
TRBJ1-1 TRBV7-9 TRBD1 - TGTGCCAGCAGCTTAACAGGGGTGGGGGACACTGAAGCTTTCTTT CASSLTGVGDTEAFF
TRBJ1-4 TRBV19 - - TGTGCCAGTAGCACTGAAAATGAAAAACTGTTTTTT CASSTENEKLFF
TRBJ1-1 TRBV7-9 TRBD1 - TGTTCCAGCAGCTCCTGGACAGGGATGGACACTGAAGCTTTCTTT CSSSSWTGMDTEAFF
TRBJ1-2 TRBV2 - - TGTGCCAGGGAAGACAGTAATTATGGCTACACCTTC CAREDSNYGYTF
TRBJ1-1 TRBV2 TRBD1 - TGTGCCAGCAGTGAATTAACAGGGGCTTCTGAAGCTTTCTTT CASSELTGASEAFF
TRBJ2-7 TRBV28 TRBD2 - TGTGCCAGCAGTTTGGTTAGCGGGTACGAGCAGTACTTC CASSLVSGYEQYF
TRBJ1-4 TRBV7-2 - - TGTGCCAGCAGCTTAGGGTCCCAGGCTCTGAAACTGTTTTTT CASSLGSQALKLFF
TRBJ1-2 TRBV20-1 - - TGCAGTGCTAGTGGCTTCTATGGCTACACCTTC CSASGFYGYTF
TRBJ2-3 TRBV7-7 TRBD1 - TGTGCCAGCAGTTCGGGACAGAGCACAGATACGCAGTATTTT CASSSGQSTDTQYF
TRBJ2-1 TRBV27 TRBD2 once TGTGCCAGCAGTTTATGGACTAGCGGGGGATACAATGAGCAGTTCTTC CASSLWTSGGYNEQFF
TRBJ1-2 TRBV7-9 TRBD1 - TGTTCCAGCAGCTTAGGTCCCGACAGGGTCCGCCATGGCTACACCTTC CSSSLGPDRVRHGYTF
TRBJ2-2 TRBV21-1 - once TGTGCCACCCTTAATAGCGGGATTAACACCGGGGAGCTGTTTTTT CATLNSGINTGELFF
TRBJ1-1 TRBV5-1 TRBD1 - TGCGCCAGCAGCTTAAGACAGGGGGCTAGCATGAACACTGAAGCTTTCTTT CASSLRQGASMNTEAFF
TRBJ2-4 TRBV5-1 - few TGCGCCAGCAGCTTGTCTTTTGGAGGTATGGGCAAAAACATTCAGTACTTC CASSLSFGGMGKNIQYF
TRBJ1-5 TRBV28 - - TGTGCCAGCAGTTTATTGGACTACGGAACGCCGGGGATAAGCAATCAGCCCCAGCATTTT CASSLLDYGTPGISNQPQHF